One T cell receptor beta chain is described in this entry. What it binds is unknown. Investigators profiled TCR beta VDJ and CDR3 from genomic DNA template. TCRdb ran MiXCR on the reads and lists one entry per CDR3 protein. The data hold around 190,000 distinct CDR3 sequences, with approximately 60% observed a single time. The data are from a study of CD8+CD57+ T cells in acquired aplastic anemia. Findings of the study overall: Patients and controls shared roughly 31 CD8+ CDR3 sequences, highly expressed in patients.

The source of this sequence is a human donor in good health. The sample taken for sequencing was sorted CD4+, CD8+, or CD8+CD57+ T cells (not recorded which) from PBMCs.

CDR3: CATSREGGSLGYTF. CDR3 DNA sequence: TGTGCCACCAGCAGAGAGGGAGGCAGCTTAGGCTACACCTTC. The chain carries TRBV15 and TRBJ1-2; D uncertain. This CDR3 region has 14 residues. From germline, CDR1 is LNHNV and CDR2 YYDKDF (reference sequence). V was shortened by 0 bases and J by 8 bases, with 13 bases between the two germline ends.